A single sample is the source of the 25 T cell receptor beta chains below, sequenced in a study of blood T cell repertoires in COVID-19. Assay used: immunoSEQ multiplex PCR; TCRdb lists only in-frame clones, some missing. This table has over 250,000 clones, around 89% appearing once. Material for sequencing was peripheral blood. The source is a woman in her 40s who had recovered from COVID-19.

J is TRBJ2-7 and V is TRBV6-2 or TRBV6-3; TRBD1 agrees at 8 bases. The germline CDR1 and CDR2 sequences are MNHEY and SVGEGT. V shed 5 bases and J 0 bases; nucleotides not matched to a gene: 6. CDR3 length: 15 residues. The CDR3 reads CASSPQGAASYEQYF. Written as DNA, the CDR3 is TGTGCCAGCAGTCCCCAGGGGGCCGCCTCCTACGAGCAGTACTTC.

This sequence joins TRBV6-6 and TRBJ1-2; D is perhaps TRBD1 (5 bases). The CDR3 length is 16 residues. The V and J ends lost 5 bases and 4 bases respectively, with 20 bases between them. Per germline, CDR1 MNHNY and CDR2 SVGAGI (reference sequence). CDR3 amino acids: CASSHPRGDGSYGYTF. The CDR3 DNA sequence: TGTGCCAGCAGTCACCCTCGGGGGGATGGGTCCTATGGCTACACCTTC.

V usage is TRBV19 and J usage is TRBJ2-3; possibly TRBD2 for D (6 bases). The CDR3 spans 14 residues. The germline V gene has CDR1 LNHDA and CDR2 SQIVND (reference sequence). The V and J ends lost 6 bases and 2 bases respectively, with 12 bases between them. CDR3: CASSGGPPTDTQYF. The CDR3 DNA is TGTGCCAGTAGCGGGGGTCCCCCCACAGATACGCAGTATTTT. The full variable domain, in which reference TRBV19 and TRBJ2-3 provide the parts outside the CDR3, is DGGITQSPKYLFRKEGQNVTLSCEQNLNHDAMYWYRQDPGQGLRLIYYSQIVNDFQKGDIAEGYSVSREKKESFPLTVTSAQKNPTAFYLCASSGGPPTDTQYFGPGTRLTVL.

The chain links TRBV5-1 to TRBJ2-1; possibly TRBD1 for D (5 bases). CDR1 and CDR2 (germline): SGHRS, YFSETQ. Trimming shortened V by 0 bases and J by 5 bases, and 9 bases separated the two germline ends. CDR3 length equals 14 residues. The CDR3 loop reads CASSLGQINNEQFF. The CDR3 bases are TGCGCCAGCAGCTTGGGACAGATTAACAATGAGCAGTTCTTC.

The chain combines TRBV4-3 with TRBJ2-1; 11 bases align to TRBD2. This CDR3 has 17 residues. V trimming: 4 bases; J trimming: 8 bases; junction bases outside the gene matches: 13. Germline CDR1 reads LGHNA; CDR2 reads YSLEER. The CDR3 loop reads CASSLRSGRAPGDEQFF. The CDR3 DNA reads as TGCGCCAGCAGCCTCCGTAGCGGGAGGGCCCCTGGGGATGAGCAGTTCTTC.

The DNA of the CDR3 is TGTGCCAGCAGCCCAGGGCGGGAGGGCCGCTGGTATGAGCAGTTCTTC. As protein: CASSPGREGRWYEQFF. The V call is TRBV11-3, the J call TRBJ2-1; 9 positions match TRBD2. The CDR3 sequence is 16 residues long. CDR1 and CDR2 (germline): SGHNT, YENEEA. V shed 5 bases and J 8 bases; nucleotides not matched to a gene: 13.

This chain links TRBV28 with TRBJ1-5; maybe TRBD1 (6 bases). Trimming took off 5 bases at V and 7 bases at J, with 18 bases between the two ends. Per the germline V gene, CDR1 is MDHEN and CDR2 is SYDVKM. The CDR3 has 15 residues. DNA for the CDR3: TGTGCCAGCAGTCCCCGGGGAGGGGGAAACCAGCCCCAGCATTTT. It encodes CASSPRGGGNQPQHF.

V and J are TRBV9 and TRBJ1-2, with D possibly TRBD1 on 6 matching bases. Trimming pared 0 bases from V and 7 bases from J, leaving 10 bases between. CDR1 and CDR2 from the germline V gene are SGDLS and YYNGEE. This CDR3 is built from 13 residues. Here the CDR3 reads CASSVGGQSGYTF. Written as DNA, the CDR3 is TGTGCCAGCAGCGTAGGGGGACAATCTGGCTACACCTTC.

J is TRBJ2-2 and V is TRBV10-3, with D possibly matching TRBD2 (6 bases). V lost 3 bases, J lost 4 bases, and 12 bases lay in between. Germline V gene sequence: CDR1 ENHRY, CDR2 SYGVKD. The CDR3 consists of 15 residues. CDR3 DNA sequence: TGTGCCATCAGTGATACGGCGGGAATCACCGGGGAGCTGTTTTTT. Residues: CAISDTAGITGELFF.

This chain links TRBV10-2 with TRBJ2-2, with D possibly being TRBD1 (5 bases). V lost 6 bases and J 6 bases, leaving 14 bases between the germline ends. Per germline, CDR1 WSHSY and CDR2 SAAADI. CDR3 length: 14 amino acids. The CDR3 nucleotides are TGCGCCAGCAGGTCAGGGAACTTGGCCGGGGAGCTGTTTTTT. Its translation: CASRSGNLAGELFF.

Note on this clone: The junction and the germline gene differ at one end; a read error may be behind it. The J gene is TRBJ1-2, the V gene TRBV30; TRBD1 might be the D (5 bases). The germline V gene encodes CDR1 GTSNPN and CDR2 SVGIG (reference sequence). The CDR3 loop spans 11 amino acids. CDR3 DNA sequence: TGTGCCTGGAGTGTACCGGGGGGACCGGCCTTC. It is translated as CAWSVPGGPAF.

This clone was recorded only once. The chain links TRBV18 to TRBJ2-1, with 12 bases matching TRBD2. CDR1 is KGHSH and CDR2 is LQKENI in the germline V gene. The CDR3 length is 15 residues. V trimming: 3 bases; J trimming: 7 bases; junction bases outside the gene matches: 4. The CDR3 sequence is CASSPTSGSLNEQFF. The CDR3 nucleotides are TGTGCCAGCTCACCGACTAGCGGGAGTTTGAATGAGCAGTTCTTC. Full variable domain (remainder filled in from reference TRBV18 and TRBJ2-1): NAGVMQNPRHLVRRRGQEARLRCSPMKGHSHVYWYRQLPEEGLKFMVYLQKENIIDESGMPKERFSAEFPKEGPSILRIQQVVRGDSAAYFCASSPTSGSLNEQFFGPGTRLTVL.

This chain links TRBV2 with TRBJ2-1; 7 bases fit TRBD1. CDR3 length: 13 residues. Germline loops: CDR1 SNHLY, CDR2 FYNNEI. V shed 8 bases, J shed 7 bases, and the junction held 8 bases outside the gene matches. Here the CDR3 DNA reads TGTGCCAGCTGCTTGGAACAGGGGAATGAGCAGTTCTTC. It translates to CASCLEQGNEQFF.

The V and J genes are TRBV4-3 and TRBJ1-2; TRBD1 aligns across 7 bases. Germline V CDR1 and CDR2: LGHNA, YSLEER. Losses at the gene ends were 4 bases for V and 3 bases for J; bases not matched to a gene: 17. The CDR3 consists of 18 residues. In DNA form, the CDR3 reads TGCGCCAGCAGCCGCCACTTCCACTCCAGGGGGGACTACTATGGCTACACCTTC. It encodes CASSRHFHSRGDYYGYTF.

The CDR3 nucleotides are TGTGCCATCAGTGAGGGGGGCGGGAGGTCCCACGAGCAGTACTTC. The encoded protein is CAISEGGGRSHEQYF. The chain recombines TRBV10-3 with TRBJ2-7, with 8 bases aligning to TRBD2. CDR1 and CDR2 from the germline V gene are ENHRY and SYGVKD. The ends lost 2 bases at V and 5 bases at J; junction bases unmatched: 8. The CDR3 length is 15 residues.

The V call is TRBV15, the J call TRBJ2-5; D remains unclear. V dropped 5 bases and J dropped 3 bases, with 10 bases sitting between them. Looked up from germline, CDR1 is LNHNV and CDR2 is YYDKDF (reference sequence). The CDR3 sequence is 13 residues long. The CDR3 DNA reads TGTGCCACCAGCGTTAGTACGAAAGAGACCCAGTACTTC. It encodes CATSVSTKETQYF.

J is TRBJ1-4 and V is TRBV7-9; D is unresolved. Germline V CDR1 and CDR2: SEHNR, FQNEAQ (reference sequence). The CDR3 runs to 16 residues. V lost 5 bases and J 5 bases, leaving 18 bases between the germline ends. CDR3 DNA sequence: TGTGCCAGCAGCGACCGACCCGGGGATGGCAATGAAAAACTGTTTTTT. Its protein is CASSDRPGDGNEKLFF.

For the CDR3, the DNA is TGTGCCACCAGCAGAGATTGGCCGGGGGGAAACAATGAGCAGTTCTTC. Translating gives CATSRDWPGGNNEQFF. The chain carries TRBV15 and TRBJ2-1; 7 nucleotides agree with TRBD2. CDR1 is LNHNV and CDR2 is YYDKDF in the germline V gene (reference sequence). The CDR3 extends over 16 amino acids. V was pared by 0 bases and J by 5 bases, with 7 bases of the junction left unmatched.

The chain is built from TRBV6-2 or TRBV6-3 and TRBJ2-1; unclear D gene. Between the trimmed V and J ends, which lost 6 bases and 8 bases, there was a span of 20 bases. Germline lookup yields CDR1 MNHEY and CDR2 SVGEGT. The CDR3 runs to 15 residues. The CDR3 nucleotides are TGTGCCAGCAGCGACCACTCCCCCCGGGTGTATGAGCAGTTCTTC. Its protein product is CASSDHSPRVYEQFF.

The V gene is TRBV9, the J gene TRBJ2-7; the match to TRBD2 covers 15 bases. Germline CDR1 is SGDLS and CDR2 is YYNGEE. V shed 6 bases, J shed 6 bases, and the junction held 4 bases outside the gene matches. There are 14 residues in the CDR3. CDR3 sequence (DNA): TGTGCCAGCACCCCGGGACTAGCGGGAGGCGAGCAGTACTTC. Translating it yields CASTPGLAGGEQYF. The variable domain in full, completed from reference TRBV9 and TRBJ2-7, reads DSGVTQTPKHLITATGQRVTLRCSPRSGDLSVYWYQQSLDQGLQFLIQYYNGEERAKGNILERFSAQQFPDLHSELNLSSLELGDSALYFCASTPGLAGGEQYFGPGTRLTVT.

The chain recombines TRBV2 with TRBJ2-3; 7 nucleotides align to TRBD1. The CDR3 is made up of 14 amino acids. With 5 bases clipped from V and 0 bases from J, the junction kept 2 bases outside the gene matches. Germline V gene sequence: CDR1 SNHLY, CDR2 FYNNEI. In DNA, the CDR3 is TGTGCCAGCAGTAAGGGACAGAGCACAGATACGCAGTATTTT. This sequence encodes CASSKGQSTDTQYF.

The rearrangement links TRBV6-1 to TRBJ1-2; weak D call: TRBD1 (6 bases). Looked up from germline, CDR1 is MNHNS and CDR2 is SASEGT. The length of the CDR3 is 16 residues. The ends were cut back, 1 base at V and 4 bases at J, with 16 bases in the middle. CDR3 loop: CASSEVGQGFSYGYTF. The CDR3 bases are TGTGCCAGCAGTGAAGTAGGGCAGGGGTTCTCCTATGGCTACACCTTC.

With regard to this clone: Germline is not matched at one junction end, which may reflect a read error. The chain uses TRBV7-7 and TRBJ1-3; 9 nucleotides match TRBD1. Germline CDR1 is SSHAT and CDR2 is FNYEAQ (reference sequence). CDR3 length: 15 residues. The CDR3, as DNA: TGTGCTAGCAGCCTAGGGACAGGGTCCGGAAACACCATATATTTT. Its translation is CASSLGTGSGNTIYF.

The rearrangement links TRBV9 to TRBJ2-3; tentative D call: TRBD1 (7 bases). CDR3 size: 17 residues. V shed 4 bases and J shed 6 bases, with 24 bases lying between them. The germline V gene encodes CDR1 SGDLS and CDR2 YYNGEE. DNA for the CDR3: TGTGCCAGCAGCCCCCAGGGGGGCGGGATGGGGAGGGATACGCAGTATTTT. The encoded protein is CASSPQGGGMGRDTQYF.

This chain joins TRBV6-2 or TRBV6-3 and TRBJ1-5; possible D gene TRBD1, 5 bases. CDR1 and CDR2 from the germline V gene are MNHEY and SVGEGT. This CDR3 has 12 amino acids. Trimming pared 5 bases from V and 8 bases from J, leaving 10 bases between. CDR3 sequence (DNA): TGTGCCAGCAGTGGGGGGTTGGAGCCCCAGCATTTT. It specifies CASSGGLEPQHF.